This T cell receptor beta chain was found in a study of cytomegalovirus exposure and HLA in healthy donors. Points from the study as a whole: Previous analysis showed most TCR beta V segments were productive about 90% or about 30% of the time. In a later analysis, TCR association rates varied by HLA locus: DRB1 most, HLA-C fewest. V- and J-gene trimming in TCR beta was tied to a missense DCLRE1C variant by an analysis performed later.

This CDR3 has 15 amino acids. Germline V gene data show CDR1 as MNHNY and CDR2 as SVGAGI (reference sequence). Trimming pared 3 bases from V and 1 base from J, leaving 13 bases between. This clone showed up just a few times. Its antigen is currently unknown. 13 Jbeta primers and 60 Vbeta primers were used for the PCR. The method was immunoSEQ multiplex PCR; TCRdb's version includes in-frame clones alone and lacks a portion of them. The profile shows about 190,000 clones, around 75% of them singletons. Though probably carrying unrecorded immune exposures, donors were nominally healthy at sampling. The sequenced sample was PBMCs. This chain joins TRBV6-6 and TRBJ2-7; D is ambiguous. The origin of this receptor is a woman in her twenties or thirties in good health and CMV-seropositive. This CDR3 reads CASSYSAVKSYEQYF. In DNA form, the CDR3 reads TGTGCCAGCAGTTATTCGGCGGTGAAATCCTACGAGCAGTACTTC.